This record looks at one TCR beta chain sequence and its context. Germline lookup yields CDR1 MDHEN and CDR2 SYDVKM. The CDR3 covers 15 residues. Trimming took 3 bases from V and 6 from J; bases not matched to a gene: 5. Study processing details: Reference gene primer amplification gave estimated nucleated cell counts. Profiled with immunoSEQ multiplex PCR; TCRdb holds only in-frame clones, not every one. From that table come the V and J calls and clone size; the DNA was used to work out D and trimming. The table has over 200,000 clones, roughly 80% seen once. The sample is drawn from a study of blood T cell repertoires in COVID-19. Study in general: The study drew acute and convalescent COVID-19 samples from the United States, Italy and Spain.

The receptor was isolated from a human donor in a cohort sampled during active COVID-19. The sequenced material came from peripheral blood. This chain uses TRBV28 with TRBJ1-6; 7 nucleotides agree with TRBD1. CDR3 bases: TGTGCCAGCAGTTTGGGGGACAGAGGTAATTCACCCCTCCACTTT. It translates to CASSLGDRGNSPLHF.